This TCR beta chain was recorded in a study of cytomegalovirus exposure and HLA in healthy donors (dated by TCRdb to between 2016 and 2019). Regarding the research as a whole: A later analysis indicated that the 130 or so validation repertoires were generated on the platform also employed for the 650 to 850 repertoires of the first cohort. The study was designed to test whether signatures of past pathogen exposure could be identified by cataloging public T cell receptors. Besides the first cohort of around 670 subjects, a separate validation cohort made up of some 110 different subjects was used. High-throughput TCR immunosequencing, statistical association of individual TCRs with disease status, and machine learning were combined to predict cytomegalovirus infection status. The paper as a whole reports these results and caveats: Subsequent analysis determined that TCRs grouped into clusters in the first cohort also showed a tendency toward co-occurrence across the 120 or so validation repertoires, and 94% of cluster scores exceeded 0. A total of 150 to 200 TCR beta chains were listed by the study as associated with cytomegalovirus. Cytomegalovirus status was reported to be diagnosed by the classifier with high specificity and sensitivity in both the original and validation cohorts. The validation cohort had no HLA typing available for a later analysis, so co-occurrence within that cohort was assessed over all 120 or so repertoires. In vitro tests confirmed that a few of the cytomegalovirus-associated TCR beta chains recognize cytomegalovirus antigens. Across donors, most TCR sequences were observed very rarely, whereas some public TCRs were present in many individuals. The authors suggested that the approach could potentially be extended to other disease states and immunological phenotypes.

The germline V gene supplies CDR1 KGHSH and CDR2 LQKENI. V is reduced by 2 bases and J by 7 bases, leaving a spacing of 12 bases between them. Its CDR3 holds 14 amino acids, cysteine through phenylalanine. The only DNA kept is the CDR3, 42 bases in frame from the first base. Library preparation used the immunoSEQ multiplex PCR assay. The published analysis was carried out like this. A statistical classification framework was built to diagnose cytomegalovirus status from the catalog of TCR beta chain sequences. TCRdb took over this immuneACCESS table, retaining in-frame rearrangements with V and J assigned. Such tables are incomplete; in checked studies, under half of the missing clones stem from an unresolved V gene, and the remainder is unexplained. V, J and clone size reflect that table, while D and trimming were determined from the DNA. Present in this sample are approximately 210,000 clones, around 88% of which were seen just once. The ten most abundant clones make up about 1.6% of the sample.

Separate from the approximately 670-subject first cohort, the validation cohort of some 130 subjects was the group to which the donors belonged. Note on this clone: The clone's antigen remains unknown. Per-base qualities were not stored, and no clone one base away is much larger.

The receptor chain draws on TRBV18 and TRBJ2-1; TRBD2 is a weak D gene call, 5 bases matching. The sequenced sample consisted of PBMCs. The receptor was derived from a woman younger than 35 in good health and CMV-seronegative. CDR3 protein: CASSPIDRRNEQFF. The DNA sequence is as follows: TGTGCCAGCTCACCAATAGATCGGAGGAATGAGCAGTTCTTC. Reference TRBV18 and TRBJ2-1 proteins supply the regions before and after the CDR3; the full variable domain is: NAGVMQNPRHLVRRRGQEARLRCSPMKGHSHVYWYRQLPEEGLKFMVYLQKENIIDESGMPKERFSAEFPKEGPSILRIQQVVRGDSAAYFCASSPIDRRNEQFFGPGTRLTVL.